These 8 T cell receptor beta chains came from one sample sequenced in a study of shared clonotypes between healthy human individuals. Here immunoSEQ multiplex PCR was the method, and the copy in TCRdb shows in-frame clones only, minus some. The profile covers about 2.1 million clones, with 93% appearing a single time and less than 2% taken by the ten largest. CD45RO-negative CD8 cells positively selected for CCR7 made up the naive population, which excluded terminally differentiated effector memory CD45RA+ cells. The material sequenced was naive CD8+ T cells from PBMCs. All receptors come from a man between 18 and 35 years old in good health. Some clones in this sample may be carry-over from other donors' samples.

This sequence joins TRBV5-1 and TRBJ1-4; no definite D call. The CDR3 covers 15 residues. From germline, CDR1 is SGHRS and CDR2 YFSETQ. V was pared by 4 bases and J by 7 bases, with 17 bases between. This CDR3 is CASSLDGVVSEKLFF. The CDR3 DNA is TGCGCCAGCAGCCTGGACGGCGTGGTGAGTGAAAAACTGTTTTTT.

The chain couples TRBV7-2 to TRBJ1-4, with a weak D call TRBD1 (5 bases). The CDR3 sequence is 17 residues long. Looked up from germline, CDR1 is SGHTA and CDR2 is FQGNSA. V gave up 2 bases and J gave up 1 base, with 14 bases separating them. CDR3 in DNA: TGTGCCAGCAGCTTAAGGGGTCCCGGGGGAACTAATGAAAAACTGTTTTTT. Amino acid sequence: CASSLRGPGGTNEKLFF.

The CDR3 protein is CASSLAAVVAKNIQYF. Here the CDR3 DNA reads TGTGCCAGCAGCTTAGCGGCAGTAGTAGCCAAAAACATTCAGTACTTC. V usage is TRBV7-2 and J usage is TRBJ2-4; D unresolved. The CDR3 consists of 16 residues. Deletions cut 0 bases from V and 0 bases from J, with 9 bases between. The V gene's germline CDR1 is SGHTA and CDR2 FQGNSA.

V gene TRBV9 combines with J gene TRBJ2-1; TRBD2 aligns across 7 bases. Germline assignment: CDR1 SGDLS and CDR2 YYNGEE. With V trimmed by 2 bases and J by 9 bases, 5 bases remained unmatched. The CDR3 runs 13 residues. CDR3 sequence (DNA): TGTGCCAGCAGCGTCCAGCCTAGCGGTGAGCAGTTCTTC. This sequence encodes CASSVQPSGEQFF.

In regard to this clone: An end of the junction differs from the germline gene, which may be a read error. In DNA form, the CDR3 reads TGTGCCAGCAGTCTATCGAGGGACAGAGAGGACGAGCAGTACTTC. Translating it yields CASSLSRDREDEQYF. V and J are TRBV27 and TRBJ2-7, with TRBD1 matching 7 bases. The germline CDR1 and CDR2 sequences are MNHEY and SMNVEV (reference sequence). The CDR3 extends over 15 amino acids.

This chain uses TRBV27 with TRBJ1-4; 7 bases map to TRBD1. The CDR3 totals 15 residues. Trimming at V came to 4 bases and at J to 8 bases, leaving 10 bases not matched to a gene. Per the germline V gene, CDR1 is MNHEY and CDR2 is SMNVEV (reference sequence). The CDR3 is CASSSPTGVGEKLFF. The CDR3 DNA is TGTGCCAGCAGTTCGCCTACAGGGGTAGGGGAAAAACTGTTTTTT.

The chain employs TRBV4-3 and TRBJ2-1, with 14 positions matching TRBD2. In germline, CDR1 is LGHNA, CDR2 YSLEER. The CDR3 contains 18 residues. V shed 0 bases and J 12 bases; nucleotides not matched to a gene: 13. The CDR3 reads CASSQDMIGLAGGDAQFF. CDR3 bases: TGCGCCAGCAGCCAAGATATGATTGGACTAGCGGGAGGAGACGCGCAGTTCTTC.

This clone was detected once. This chain links TRBV28 with TRBJ2-4; D is ambiguous. The CDR3 is 12 residues long. The V gene's germline CDR1 is MDHEN and CDR2 SYDVKM. Trimming removed 5 bases from V and 8 bases from J, with 10 bases in between. CDR3 region: CASSPLLDIQYF. CDR3 nucleotides: TGTGCCAGCAGTCCCCTTCTGGACATTCAGTACTTC.